Listed below are T cell receptor beta chains from one sample, sequenced in a study of regulatory T cells in long-lasting Graves disease. Using its own MiXCR run on the multiplex PCR reads, TCRdb lists one record per CDR3 protein. The data show hundreds of thousands of distinct CDR3 sequences, roughly a sixth seen once. The input for sequencing was peripheral blood mononuclear cells (PBMCs), taken at new diagnosis, from a patient treated with antithyroid drugs. The origin of the receptors is a female donor with Graves disease. The CDR3 runs from the conserved cysteine through the conserved F or W.

V gene: TRBV9
J gene: TRBJ2-1
CDR3 protein: CASSEGSQMWQFF

V gene: TRBV11-2
J gene: TRBJ2-3
CDR3 protein: CASSSVLARPSTDTQYF

V gene: TRBV5-6
J gene: TRBJ2-1
CDR3 protein: CAGGDSRLSEQFF

V gene: TRBV20-1
J gene: TRBJ2-1
CDR3 protein: CSAPGGLRDVDEQFF

V gene: TRBV29-1
J gene: TRBJ2-1
CDR3 protein: CSVGGGEQFF

V gene: TRBV7-9
J gene: TRBJ2-3
CDR3 protein: CASSSQSGTHTDTQYF

V gene: TRBV12-3/TRBV12-4
J gene: TRBJ1-6
CDR3 protein: CASSSSSSPLHF

V gene: TRBV19
J gene: TRBJ2-2
CDR3 protein: CASRTGGPTNTGELFF

V gene: TRBV3-1
J gene: TRBJ1-1
CDR3 protein: CASSQDATNTEAFF

V gene: TRBV12-5
J gene: TRBJ2-1
CDR3 protein: CASGLRTGGINNEQFF

V gene: TRBV27
J gene: TRBJ2-7
CDR3 protein: CASSLSSGGGPYEQYF

V gene: TRBV11-2
J gene: TRBJ1-2
CDR3 protein: CASSPGTAFGYTF

V gene: TRBV27
J gene: TRBJ2-7
CDR3 protein: CASSPRTSGAYEQYF

V gene: TRBV7-2
J gene: TRBJ2-2
CDR3 protein: CASSFSSLVGGLFF

V gene: TRBV7-2
J gene: TRBJ1-4
CDR3 protein: CACSGDGTGEKLFF

V gene: TRBV7-3
J gene: TRBJ2-3
CDR3 protein: CASKEGQGKNTQYF

V gene: TRBV19
J gene: TRBJ1-2
CDR3 protein: CASSPDRVYGYTF

V gene: TRBV19
J gene: TRBJ1-2
CDR3 protein: CASEKRGQGLSYGYTF

V gene: TRBV12-5
J gene: TRBJ1-2
CDR3 protein: CASGLTPRDDGYTF

V gene: TRBV9
J gene: TRBJ2-5
CDR3 protein: CASSAAYHQGVETQYF

V gene: TRBV7-9
J gene: TRBJ2-7
CDR3 protein: CASSLIIGRNEQYF

V gene: TRBV11-2
J gene: TRBJ1-5
CDR3 protein: CASSQQGTGNQPQHF

V gene: TRBV7-9
J gene: TRBJ2-7
CDR3 protein: CASSLTSGGAQYF

V gene: TRBV28
J gene: TRBJ1-1
CDR3 protein: CASSRDSPLEAFF

V gene: TRBV30
J gene: TRBJ2-1
CDR3 protein: CAWSWHNEQFF

V gene: TRBV29-1
J gene: TRBJ1-3
CDR3 protein: CSVTPGAPGNTIYF

V gene: TRBV9
J gene: TRBJ2-7
CDR3 protein: CASSPGGSGYSYEQYF

V gene: TRBV6-1
J gene: TRBJ2-7
CDR3 protein: CASSDGPLRKYF

V gene: TRBV12-3/TRBV12-4
J gene: TRBJ2-7
CDR3 protein: CASSIAGEAYEQYF

V gene: TRBV6-1
J gene: TRBJ1-6
CDR3 protein: CASSEEQNSPLHF

V gene: TRBV6-9
J gene: TRBJ1-6
CDR3 protein: CASSYSTPGQGYNSPLHF

V gene: TRBV6-1
J gene: TRBJ2-2
CDR3 protein: CASSEEERTNTGELFF

V gene: TRBV10-1
J gene: TRBJ2-7
CDR3 protein: CASADREGDEQYF

V gene: TRBV11-3
J gene: TRBJ2-2
CDR3 protein: CASSQGGGAAGELFF

V gene: TRBV7-9
J gene: TRBJ2-7
CDR3 protein: CASSLLPNYEQYF

V gene: TRBV12-3/TRBV12-4
J gene: TRBJ2-3
CDR3 protein: CASSLALAGTDTQYF

V gene: TRBV4-1
J gene: TRBJ2-1
CDR3 protein: CASSQEYDEQFF

V gene: TRBV25-1
J gene: TRBJ1-5
CDR3 protein: CASSESFSTELGLNTAQHF

V gene: TRBV27
J gene: TRBJ2-7
CDR3 protein: CASSARDSYYEQYF

V gene: TRBV7-2
J gene: TRBJ2-7
CDR3 protein: CASSLTSGGYDEQYF

V gene: TRBV5-6
J gene: TRBJ2-1
CDR3 protein: CASRKTGTRVYNEQFF

V gene: TRBV6-2/TRBV6-3
J gene: TRBJ1-2
CDR3 protein: CASSQMTGLRYTF

V gene: TRBV12-5
J gene: TRBJ2-7
CDR3 protein: CASGLVGVGEQYF

V gene: TRBV7-3
J gene: TRBJ2-3
CDR3 protein: CASSFGGGATDTQYF

V gene: TRBV9
J gene: TRBJ1-2
CDR3 protein: CASRGELDGYTF

V gene: TRBV3-1
J gene: TRBJ1-1
CDR3 protein: CASSLESFYTEAFF

V gene: TRBV12-5
J gene: TRBJ1-1
CDR3 protein: CASGPDRDRGVGTEAFF

V gene: TRBV12-5
J gene: TRBJ2-1
CDR3 protein: CASGLEGGNYNEQFF

V gene: TRBV28
J gene: TRBJ1-2
CDR3 protein: CASSTSGGAYGYTF

V gene: TRBV11-2
J gene: TRBJ1-5
CDR3 protein: CASSLGAGSNQPQHF

V gene: TRBV6-2/TRBV6-3
J gene: TRBJ1-1
CDR3 protein: CASSDLRAGANTEAFF

V gene: TRBV18
J gene: TRBJ1-4
CDR3 protein: CASSPRARGEKLFF

V gene: TRBV7-2
J gene: TRBJ2-1
CDR3 protein: CASSPTWGGSSYNEQFF